A selection of T cell receptor beta chains follows, all from one sample in a study of identical twins. TCRdb itself ran the 5' RACE reads through MiXCR, one entry per CDR3 protein. The data show about 300,000 distinct CDR3 sequences, 9% to 15% seen once. These data also formed part of another study, on yellow fever vaccine responses in identical twins.

The specimen was CD8+ T cells sorted from blood. The source of these receptors is a woman in her late teens or twenties in good health. CDR3s include the opening cysteine and the closing phenylalanine or tryptophan. The D gene is left open where the match is weak. Some rows have no size entry. The others give once, few or many, or a class for an expanded clone.

TRBV6-2/TRBV6-3	many	-	TRBJ1-5	CASSSTMGQPQHF	TGTGCCAGCAGCTCGACCATGGGTCAGCCCCAGCATTTT
TRBV28	-	TRBD1	TRBJ1-2	CASSFPGQANYGYTF	TGTGCCAGCAGTTTCCCGGGACAGGCGAACTATGGCTACACCTTC
TRBV2	-	-	TRBJ2-7	CAVSNSQDEQYF	TGTGCCGTCTCGAATTCCCAGGACGAGCAGTACTTC
TRBV20-1	few	-	TRBJ1-2	CSAIPYYGYTF	TGCAGTGCTATTCCATACTATGGCTACACCTTC
TRBV7-6	few	TRBD2	TRBJ2-3	CASSLLSSGGPSTDTQYF	TGTGCCAGCAGCTTACTCTCTAGCGGAGGTCCCAGCACAGATACGCAGTATTTT
TRBV7-9	-	-	TRBJ1-4	CASSSNPNEKLFF	TGTGCCAGCAGCTCGAATCCTAATGAAAAACTGTTTTTT
TRBV12-3/TRBV12-4	many	-	TRBJ2-2	CASRAAGELFF	TGTGCCAGCAGAGCCGCTGGGGAGCTGTTTTTT
TRBV9	few	-	TRBJ2-3	CASSVVEYTDTQYF	TGTGCCAGCAGCGTAGTAGAGTACACAGATACGCAGTATTTT
TRBV15	few	-	TRBJ2-1	CATSRPMGIGNEQFF	TGTGCCACCAGCAGACCCATGGGGATCGGGAATGAGCAGTTCTTC
TRBV6-2/TRBV6-3	-	TRBD2	TRBJ2-5	CASTPGGTETQYF	TGTGCCAGCACCCCGGGAGGGACGGAGACCCAGTACTTC
TRBV12-3/TRBV12-4	many	TRBD1	TRBJ2-5	CASSEGQGLWETQYF	TGTGCCAGCAGTGAGGGACAGGGGCTATGGGAGACCCAGTACTTC
TRBV5-1	few	TRBD2	TRBJ2-1	CASSLEGGHFEQFF	TGCGCCAGCAGCTTAGAGGGAGGGCATTTTGAGCAGTTCTTC
TRBV12-3/TRBV12-4	many	-	TRBJ1-1	CASTLGGGIFF	TGTGCCAGCACCCTCGGGGGCGGCATTTTCTTT
TRBV24-1	-	-	TRBJ2-1	CATSPGPEATNEQFF	TGTGCCACCAGTCCCGGTCCCGAGGCCACCAATGAGCAGTTCTTC
TRBV7-6	few	TRBD1	TRBJ2-4	CASSSLQGAWNIQYF	TGTGCCAGCAGCTCACTACAGGGGGCTTGGAACATTCAGTACTTC
TRBV10-1	-	-	TRBJ2-3	CASSESAGAPDTQYF	TGCGCCAGCAGTGAGTCGGCAGGGGCCCCAGATACGCAGTATTTT
TRBV2	-	-	TRBJ2-1	CASTKGLQQFF	TGTGCCAGCACTAAAGGGCTTCAGCAGTTCTTC
TRBV7-9	many	-	TRBJ2-2	CASSLGIGELFF	TGTGCCAGCAGCTTAGGAATCGGGGAGCTGTTTTTT
TRBV28	few	TRBD1	TRBJ1-4	CASSLGWSDRGDEKLFF	TGTGCCAGCAGTTTGGGTTGGAGCGACAGGGGGGATGAAAAACTGTTTTTT
TRBV6-2/TRBV6-3	-	-	TRBJ2-7	CASSYLGGPGYEQYF	TGTGCCAGCAGTTACTTGGGGGGTCCTGGCTACGAGCAGTACTTC
TRBV6-5	few	TRBD1	TRBJ1-3	CASSIDRGTGNTIYF	TGTGCCAGCAGTATCGACAGGGGTACTGGAAACACCATATATTTT
TRBV10-2	-	TRBD1	TRBJ2-5	CASSSDRVVETQYF	TGCGCCAGCAGTTCTGACAGGGTGGTTGAGACCCAGTACTTC
TRBV28	-	-	TRBJ2-4	CASSPQIWMTKNIQYF	TGTGCCAGCAGTCCCCAGATCTGGATGACCAAAAACATTCAGTACTTC
TRBV4-1	few	-	TRBJ2-1	CASSQDPGPSSYNEQFF	TGCGCCAGCAGCCAAGACCCGGGACCCAGCTCCTACAATGAGCAGTTCTTC
TRBV7-8	few	-	TRBJ2-5	CASSRGGPQETQYF	TGTGCCAGCAGCCGCGGGGGCCCCCAAGAGACCCAGTACTTC
TRBV3-1	-	-	TRBJ2-1	CASSREGDEQFF	TGTGCCAGCAGCCGAGAGGGAGATGAGCAGTTCTTC
TRBV12-3/TRBV12-4	many	-	TRBJ1-2	CASAAGGYTF	TGTGCCAGCGCTGCGGGGGGCTACACCTTC
TRBV4-1	few	-	TRBJ2-1	CASSQAGSNEQFF	TGCGCCAGCAGCCAAGCCGGGAGCAATGAGCAGTTCTTC
TRBV20-1	-	TRBD1	TRBJ2-1	CSADRDRAYNEQFF	TGCAGTGCTGACCGGGACAGGGCTTACAATGAGCAGTTCTTC
TRBV29-1	few	TRBD2	TRBJ2-1	CSVGLAGAFYNEQFF	TGCAGCGTAGGCCTAGCGGGAGCTTTCTACAATGAGCAGTTCTTC
TRBV6-4	many	TRBD2	TRBJ2-3	CASSAGGGTDTQYF	TGTGCCAGCAGCGCGGGGGGCGGCACAGATACGCAGTATTTT
TRBV7-2	-	-	TRBJ2-7	CASSSSRDGSSYEQYF	TGTGCCAGCAGCTCCTCCCGGGACGGGAGCTCCTACGAGCAGTACTTC
TRBV7-2	few	-	TRBJ2-4	CASSLETPSENIQYF	TGTGCCAGCAGCTTAGAGACGCCTAGCGAAAACATTCAGTACTTC
TRBV28	-	-	TRBJ1-4	CASSLFGREKVYDEKLFF	TGTGCCAGCAGTTTATTTGGCAGGGAGAAGGTCTACGATGAAAAACTGTTTTTT
TRBV5-6	-	TRBD1	TRBJ2-2	CASSAEQGTGIEELFF	TGTGCCAGCAGCGCCGAACAGGGGACAGGAATTGAGGAGCTGTTTTTT
TRBV29-1	-	-	TRBJ1-1	CSVVRTTNTEAFF	TGCAGCGTTGTTCGGACGACGAACACTGAAGCTTTCTTT
TRBV5-1	many	TRBD2	TRBJ2-5	CASSPGLAEETQYF	TGCGCCAGCAGCCCCGGACTAGCGGAAGAGACCCAGTACTTC
TRBV27	-	TRBD2	TRBJ2-7	CASSISGRDEQYF	TGTGCCAGCAGTATCTCAGGGAGGGACGAGCAGTACTTC
TRBV7-9	-	-	TRBJ1-4	CASSRGEATNEKLFF	TGTGCCAGCAGCCGAGGGGAGGCTACGAATGAAAAACTGTTTTTT
TRBV12-3/TRBV12-4	few	-	TRBJ1-6	CASSSSREGRNSPLHF	TGTGCCAGCAGTAGCTCTAGAGAGGGGCGAAATTCACCCCTCCACTTT
TRBV4-1	few	TRBD1	TRBJ1-5	CASSQRTGALDEPQHF	TGCGCCAGCAGCCAACGGACAGGGGCGCTTGATGAGCCCCAGCATTTT
TRBV7-9	-	TRBD1	TRBJ2-3	CASSLAGQGGPDTQYF	TGTGCCAGCAGCTTAGCGGGACAGGGAGGCCCAGATACGCAGTATTTT
TRBV5-1	many	TRBD2	TRBJ2-7	CASSSPTGGGSYEQYF	TGCGCCAGCAGCTCCCCGACCGGGGGGGGATCCTACGAGCAGTACTTC
TRBV27	-	-	TRBJ1-5	CASSPGTDTQHF	TGTGCCAGCAGCCCGGGCACAGATACGCAGCATTTT
TRBV12-3/TRBV12-4	-	TRBD2	TRBJ2-1	CASSQGLAGASYNEQFF	TGTGCCAGCAGTCAAGGACTAGCGGGAGCCTCCTACAATGAGCAGTTCTTC
TRBV12-3/TRBV12-4	-	-	TRBJ2-7	CASSFEGNEQYF	TGTGCCAGCAGTTTCGAGGGAAACGAGCAGTACTTC
TRBV5-5	many	TRBD1	TRBJ2-2	CASNPGQGPLQITGELFF	TGTGCCAGCAACCCGGGACAGGGCCCCCTCCAGATCACCGGGGAGCTGTTTTTT
TRBV5-1	-	TRBD2	TRBJ2-1	CASSLVLSGRSDNEQFF	TGCGCCAGCAGCTTGGTTCTTAGCGGGAGGTCGGACAATGAGCAGTTCTTC
TRBV12-3/TRBV12-4	-	-	TRBJ2-3	CASSPPGGSTDTQYF	TGTGCCAGCAGTCCACCCGGGGGTAGCACAGATACGCAGTATTTT
TRBV6-1	few	TRBD2	TRBJ2-7	CASSEASGSGLAGVEQYF	TGTGCCAGCAGTGAAGCGTCGGGTTCCGGACTAGCGGGAGTTGAGCAGTACTTC
TRBV4-1	-	-	TRBJ2-1	CASSQDLFPNEQFF	TGCGCCAGCAGCCAAGATCTTTTCCCAAATGAGCAGTTCTTC
TRBV11-1	few	TRBD2	TRBJ2-4	CASSLTRGLAEAKNIQYF	TGTGCCAGCAGCTTAACCCGAGGACTAGCGGAGGCCAAAAACATTCAGTACTTC